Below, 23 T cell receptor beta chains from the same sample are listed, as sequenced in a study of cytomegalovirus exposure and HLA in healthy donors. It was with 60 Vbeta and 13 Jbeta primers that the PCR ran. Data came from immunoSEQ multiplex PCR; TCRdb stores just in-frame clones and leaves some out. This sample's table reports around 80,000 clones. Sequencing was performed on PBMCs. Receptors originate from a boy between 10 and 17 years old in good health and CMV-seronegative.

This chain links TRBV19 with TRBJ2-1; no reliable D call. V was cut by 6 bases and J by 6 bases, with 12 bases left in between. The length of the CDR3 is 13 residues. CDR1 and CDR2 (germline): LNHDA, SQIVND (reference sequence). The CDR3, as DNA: TGTGCCAGTAGGGCCGGGTTCGGCAATGAGCAGTTCTTC. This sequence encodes CASRAGFGNEQFF. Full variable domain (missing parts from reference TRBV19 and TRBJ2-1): DGGITQSPKYLFRKEGQNVTLSCEQNLNHDAMYWYRQDPGQGLRLIYYSQIVNDFQKGDIAEGYSVSREKKESFPLTVTSAQKNPTAFYLCASRAGFGNEQFFGPGTRLTVL.

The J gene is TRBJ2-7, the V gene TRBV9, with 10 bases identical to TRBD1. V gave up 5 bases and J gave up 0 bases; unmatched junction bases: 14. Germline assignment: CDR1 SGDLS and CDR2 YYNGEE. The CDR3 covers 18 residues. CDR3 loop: CASSPTGGSGRSSYEQYF. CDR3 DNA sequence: TGTGCCAGCAGTCCGACAGGGGGCTCTGGAAGGAGCTCCTACGAGCAGTACTTC.

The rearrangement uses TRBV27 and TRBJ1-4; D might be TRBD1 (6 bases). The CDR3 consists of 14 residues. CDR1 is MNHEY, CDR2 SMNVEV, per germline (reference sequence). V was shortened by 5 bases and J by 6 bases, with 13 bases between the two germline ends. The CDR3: CASSNTGWDEKLFF. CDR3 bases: TGTGCCAGCAGTAATACAGGGTGGGATGAAAAACTGTTTTTT.

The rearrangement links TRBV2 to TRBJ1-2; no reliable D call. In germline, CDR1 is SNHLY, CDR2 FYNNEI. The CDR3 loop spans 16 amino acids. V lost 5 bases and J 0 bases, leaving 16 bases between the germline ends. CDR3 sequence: CASSSLYQKTNYGYTF. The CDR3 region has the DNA TGTGCCAGCAGTAGTCTTTACCAGAAGACTAACTATGGCTACACCTTC.

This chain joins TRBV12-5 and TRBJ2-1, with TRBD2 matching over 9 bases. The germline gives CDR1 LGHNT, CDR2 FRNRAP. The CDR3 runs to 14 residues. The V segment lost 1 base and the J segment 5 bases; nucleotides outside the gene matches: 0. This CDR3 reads CASGLGLADNEQFF. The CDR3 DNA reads TGTGCTAGTGGTTTGGGACTAGCGGACAATGAGCAGTTCTTC.

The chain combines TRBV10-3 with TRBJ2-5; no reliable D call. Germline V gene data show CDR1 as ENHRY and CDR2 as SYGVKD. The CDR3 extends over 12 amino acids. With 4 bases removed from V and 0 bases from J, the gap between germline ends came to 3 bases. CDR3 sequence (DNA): TGTGCCATCAGTGTCGACCAAGAGACCCAGTACTTC. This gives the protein CAISVDQETQYF.

The DNA for the CDR3 is TGCGCCAGCAGCCGGGGAGGGAGTGTTAATGAAAAACTGTTTTTT. This codes for CASSRGGSVNEKLFF. The chain is built from TRBV4-3 and TRBJ1-4; D unclear. Trimming took 4 bases from V and 4 from J, leaving 13 bases between them. The germline V gene encodes CDR1 LGHNA and CDR2 YSLEER. This CDR3 comprises 15 residues.

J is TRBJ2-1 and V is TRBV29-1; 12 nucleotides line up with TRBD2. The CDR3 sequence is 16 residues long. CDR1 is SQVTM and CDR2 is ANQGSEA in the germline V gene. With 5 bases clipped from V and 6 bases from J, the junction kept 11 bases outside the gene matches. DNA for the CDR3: TGCAGCGTTAAGAATCTAGCGGGAGGGCCGAGCAATGAGCAGTTCTTC. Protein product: CSVKNLAGGPSNEQFF.

CDR3 region: CSAQIAEGYTF. In nucleotides, the CDR3 is TGCAGCGCCCAGATAGCGGAAGGCTACACCTTC. The chain couples TRBV29-1 to TRBJ1-2; D is ambiguous. Trimming took 7 bases from V and 8 from J, leaving 14 bases between them. The germline V gene has CDR1 SQVTM and CDR2 ANQGSEA. This CDR3 is 11 amino acids long.

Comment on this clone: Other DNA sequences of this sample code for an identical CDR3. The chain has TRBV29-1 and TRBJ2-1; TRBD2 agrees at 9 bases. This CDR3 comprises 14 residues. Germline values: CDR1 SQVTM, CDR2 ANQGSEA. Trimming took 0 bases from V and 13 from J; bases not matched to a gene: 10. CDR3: CSVEDRGAGGRQFF. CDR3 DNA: TGCAGCGTTGAAGATCGGGGAGCGGGAGGACGTCAGTTCTTC.

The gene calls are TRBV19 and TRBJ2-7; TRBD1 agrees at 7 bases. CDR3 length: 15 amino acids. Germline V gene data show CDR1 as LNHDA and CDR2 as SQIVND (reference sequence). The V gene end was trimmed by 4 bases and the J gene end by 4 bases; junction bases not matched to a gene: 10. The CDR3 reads CASSSATGITYEQYF. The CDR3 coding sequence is TGTGCCAGTAGTAGCGCGACAGGGATTACTTACGAGCAGTACTTC.

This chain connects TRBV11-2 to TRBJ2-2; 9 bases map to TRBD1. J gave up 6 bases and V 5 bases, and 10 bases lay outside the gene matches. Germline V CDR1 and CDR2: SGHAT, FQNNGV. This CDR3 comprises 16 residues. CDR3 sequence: CASSKWGTGPPGELFF. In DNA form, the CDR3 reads TGTGCCAGCAGCAAGTGGGGGACAGGGCCCCCCGGGGAGCTGTTTTTT.

The CDR3 reads CASSHNSGSRFRGKDTQYF. As DNA, the CDR3 is TGTGCCAGCAGTCATAACAGCGGGAGCAGATTTCGGGGGAAAGATACGCAGTATTTT. The chain recombines TRBV9 with TRBJ2-3; TRBD2 agrees at 8 bases. CDR1 and CDR2 (germline): SGDLS, YYNGEE. V lost 5 bases, J lost 5 bases, and 22 bases stayed unmatched. The CDR3 sequence is 19 residues long.

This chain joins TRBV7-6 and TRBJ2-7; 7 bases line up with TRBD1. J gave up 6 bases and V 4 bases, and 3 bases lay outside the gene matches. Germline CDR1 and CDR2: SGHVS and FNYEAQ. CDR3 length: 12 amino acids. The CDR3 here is CASSWDSSEQYF. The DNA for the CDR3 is TGTGCCAGCAGCTGGGACAGCTCCGAGCAGTACTTC.

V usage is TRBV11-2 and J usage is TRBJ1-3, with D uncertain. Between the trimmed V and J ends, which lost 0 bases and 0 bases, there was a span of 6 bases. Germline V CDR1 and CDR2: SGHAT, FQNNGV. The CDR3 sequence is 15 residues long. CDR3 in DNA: TGTGCCAGCAGCTTAGAAAGCGTCTCTGGAAACACCATATATTTT. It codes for CASSLESVSGNTIYF.

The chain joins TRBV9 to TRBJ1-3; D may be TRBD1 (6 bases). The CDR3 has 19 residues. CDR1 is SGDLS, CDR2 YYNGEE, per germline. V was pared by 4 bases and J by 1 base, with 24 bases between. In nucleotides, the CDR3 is TGTGCCAGCAGCCTCGGTGTGGGCAGGGGATCCCAATCTGGAAACACCATATATTTT. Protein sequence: CASSLGVGRGSQSGNTIYF.

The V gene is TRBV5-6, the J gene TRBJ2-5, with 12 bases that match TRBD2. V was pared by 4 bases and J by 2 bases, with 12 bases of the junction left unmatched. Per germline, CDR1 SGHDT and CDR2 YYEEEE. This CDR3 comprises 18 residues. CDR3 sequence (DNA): TGTGCCAGCAGCCCAGACGGAGGACTAGCGGGGCTTCAAGAGACCCAGTACTTC. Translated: CASSPDGGLAGLQETQYF.

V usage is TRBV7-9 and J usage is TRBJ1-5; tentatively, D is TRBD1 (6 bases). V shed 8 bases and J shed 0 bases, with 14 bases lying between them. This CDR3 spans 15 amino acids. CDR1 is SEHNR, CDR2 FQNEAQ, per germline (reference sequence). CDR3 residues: CASHARQDSNQPQHF. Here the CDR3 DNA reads TGTGCCAGCCACGCCCGACAGGATAGCAATCAGCCCCAGCATTTT.

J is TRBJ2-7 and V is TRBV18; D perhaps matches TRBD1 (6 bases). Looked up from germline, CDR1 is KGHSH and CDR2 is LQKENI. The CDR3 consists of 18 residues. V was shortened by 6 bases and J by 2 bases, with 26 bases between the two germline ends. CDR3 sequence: CASSPFGSRTVSAYEQYF. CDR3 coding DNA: TGTGCCAGCTCCCCTTTTGGGTCTAGGACAGTTAGCGCCTACGAGCAGTACTTC.

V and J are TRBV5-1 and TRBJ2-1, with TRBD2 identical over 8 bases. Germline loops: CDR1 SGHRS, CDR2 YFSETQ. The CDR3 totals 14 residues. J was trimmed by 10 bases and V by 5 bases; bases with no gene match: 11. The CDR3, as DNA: TGCGCCAGCAGTGGTAATAGCGGGACGTTGGAGCAGTTCTTC. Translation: CASSGNSGTLEQFF.

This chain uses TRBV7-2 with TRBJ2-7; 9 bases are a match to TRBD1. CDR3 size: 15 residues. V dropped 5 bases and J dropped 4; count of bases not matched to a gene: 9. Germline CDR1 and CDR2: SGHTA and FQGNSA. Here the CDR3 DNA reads TGTGCCAGCAGCAAAATACAGGGGGCTAAATACGAGCAGTACTTC. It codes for CASSKIQGAKYEQYF.

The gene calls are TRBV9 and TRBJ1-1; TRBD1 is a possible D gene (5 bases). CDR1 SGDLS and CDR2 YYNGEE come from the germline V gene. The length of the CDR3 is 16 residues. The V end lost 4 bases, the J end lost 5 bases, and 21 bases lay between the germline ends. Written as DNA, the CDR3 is TGTGCCAGCAGCATAGGGGTTTACTCGGGTGGAACTGAAGCTTTCTTT. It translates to CASSIGVYSGGTEAFF.

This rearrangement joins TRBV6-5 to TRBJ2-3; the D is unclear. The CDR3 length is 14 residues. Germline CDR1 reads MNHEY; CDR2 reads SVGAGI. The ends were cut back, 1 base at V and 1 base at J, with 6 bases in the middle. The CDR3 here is CASSYFRGTDTQYF. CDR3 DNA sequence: TGTGCCAGCAGTTACTTCCGGGGCACAGATACGCAGTATTTT.